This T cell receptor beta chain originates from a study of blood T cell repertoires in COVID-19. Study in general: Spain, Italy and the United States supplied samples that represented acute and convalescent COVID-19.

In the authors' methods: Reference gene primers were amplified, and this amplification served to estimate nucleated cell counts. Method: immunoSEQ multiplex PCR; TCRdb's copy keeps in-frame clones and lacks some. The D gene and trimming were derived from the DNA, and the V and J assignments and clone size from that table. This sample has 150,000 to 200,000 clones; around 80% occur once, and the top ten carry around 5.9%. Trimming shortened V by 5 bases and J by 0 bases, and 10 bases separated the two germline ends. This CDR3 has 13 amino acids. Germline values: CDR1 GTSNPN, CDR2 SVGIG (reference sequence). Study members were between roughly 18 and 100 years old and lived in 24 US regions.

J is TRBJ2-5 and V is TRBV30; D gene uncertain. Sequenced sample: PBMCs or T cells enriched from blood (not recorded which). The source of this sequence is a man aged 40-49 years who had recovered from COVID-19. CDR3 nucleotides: TGTGCCTGGTTGGCCTTCAACCAAGAGACCCAGTACTTC. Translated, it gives CAWLAFNQETQYF. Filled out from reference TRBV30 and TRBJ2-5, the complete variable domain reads SQTIHQWPATLVQPVGSPLSLECTVEGTSNPNLYWYRQAAGRGLQLLFYSVGIGQISSEVPQNLSASRPQDRQFILSSKKLLLSDSGFYLCAWLAFNQETQYFGPGTRLLVL.